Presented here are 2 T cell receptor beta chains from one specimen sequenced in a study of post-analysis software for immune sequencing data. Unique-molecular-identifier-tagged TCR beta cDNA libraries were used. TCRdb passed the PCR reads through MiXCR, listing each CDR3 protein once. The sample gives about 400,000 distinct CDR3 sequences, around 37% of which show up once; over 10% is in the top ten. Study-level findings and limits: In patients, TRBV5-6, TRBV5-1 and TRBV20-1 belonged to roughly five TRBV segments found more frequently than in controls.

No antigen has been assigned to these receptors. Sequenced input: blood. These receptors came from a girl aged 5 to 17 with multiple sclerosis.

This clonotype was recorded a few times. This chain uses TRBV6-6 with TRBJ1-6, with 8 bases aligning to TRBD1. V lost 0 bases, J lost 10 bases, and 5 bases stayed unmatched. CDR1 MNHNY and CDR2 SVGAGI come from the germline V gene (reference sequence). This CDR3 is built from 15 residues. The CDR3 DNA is TGTGCCAGCAGTTACTCCGGGACAGGACAGTCACCCCTCCACTTT. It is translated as CASSYSGTGQSPLHF.

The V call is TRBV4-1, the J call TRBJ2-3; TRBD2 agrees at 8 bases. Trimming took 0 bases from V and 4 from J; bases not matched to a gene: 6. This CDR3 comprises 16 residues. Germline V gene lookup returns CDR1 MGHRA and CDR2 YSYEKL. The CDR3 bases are TGCGCCAGCAGCCAAGATTCCGGGGGGGGAGCAGATACGCAGTATTTT. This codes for CASSQDSGGGADTQYF.